The present T cell receptor (beta chain) was sequenced within a study of cytomegalovirus exposure and HLA in healthy donors. Study at large: Most genotyped donors, about 81% of about 400, had Caucasian-associated genetic ancestry.

Regarding this clone: The antigen is not known.

Use of 60 Vbeta and 13 Jbeta primers characterized the PCR. As originally analysed: There were some 87 million unique TCR beta chains by a later count, and around 10 million of them were shared. Produced via immunoSEQ multiplex PCR; TCRdb's table is partial and in-frame only. For V, J and clone size, that table is used; D and trimming come from the DNA. The sample consists of some 270,000 clones, 80% to 95% of them appearing once. Whole-study findings and limits: Clonal expansion, a later analysis showed, was greater in HLA-associated TCR beta chains than in equally common others. A list of 150 or so TCR beta chains associated with cytomegalovirus was given.

CDR3 length: 13 residues. Trimming cost V 6 bases and J 8 bases; bases outside gene matches: 8. Germline V lookup: CDR1 MNHEY, CDR2 SVGAGI. Sequenced input: PBMCs. This chain connects TRBV6-5 to TRBJ1-1, with 8 bases aligning to TRBD1. The clonotype comes from a girl aged 2-15 years in good health and CMV-seronegative. The CDR3 DNA reads TGTGCCAGCAGAAACAGAGGACAGGGCGAAGCTTTCTTT. This translates into CASRNRGQGEAFF.